Listed here is a single T cell receptor beta chain. Its target is unknown. The sample comes from a study of post-analysis software for immune sequencing data. Study at large: Patients with relapsing-remitting, secondary progressive and progressive-relapsing multiple sclerosis courses were all represented. Study observations and caveats: Patients showed TRBV5-6, TRBV5-1 and TRBV20-1 among about five TRBV segments more frequent than in controls. When compared against controls, multiple sclerosis patients showed significantly lower normalized Chao1 diversity. Batch-matched samples strongly co-clustered by F measure.

Unique molecular identifiers were present in the TCR beta cDNA libraries. With roughly 0.9 to 11 million T cells as the source, 500,000 to 650,000 cDNA molecules resulted. TCRdb recomputed calls from the PCR reads with MiXCR, one row per CDR3 protein. The sample includes about 770,000 distinct CDR3 sequences, about 45% of them seen just once. Unmatched junction bases numbered 7, after V lost 2 bases and J lost 0 bases. Germline V gene data show CDR1 as MNHNY and CDR2 as SVGAGI (reference sequence). This CDR3 is 17 amino acids long. The source material was blood. The sequence derives from a girl aged 10 to 17 with multiple sclerosis. The chain has TRBV6-6 and TRBJ2-3; the match to TRBD2 covers 8 bases. DNA for the CDR3: TGTGCCAGCAGTTACACCCTATCTAGCGGGAGCACAGATACGCAGTATTTT. Translated, it gives CASSYTLSSGSTDTQYF.